The 9 T cell receptor beta chains in this list originate from one sample, sequenced in a study of blood T cell repertoires in COVID-19. Produced via immunoSEQ multiplex PCR; TCRdb's table is partial and in-frame only. The table shows roughly 150,000 clones, with more than 70% occurring only once. Sequenced input: PBMCs or T cells enriched from blood (not recorded which). These receptors all stem from a man between 40 and 49 years old who had recovered from COVID-19.

V gene TRBV24-1 combines with J gene TRBJ2-5; tentative D call: TRBD1 (5 bases). The CDR3 spans 15 residues. CDR1 and CDR2 from the germline V gene are KGHDR and SFDVKD. V shed 4 bases and J shed 5 bases, with 16 bases lying between them. CDR3: CATSDPDSTKETQYF. In DNA form, the CDR3 reads TGTGCCACCAGTGACCCTGACAGTACCAAGGAGACCCAGTACTTC.

The chain joins TRBV27 to TRBJ1-5; possibly TRBD1 for D (5 bases). This CDR3 has 13 residues. With 3 bases removed from V and 9 bases from J, the gap between germline ends came to 12 bases. The germline V gene has CDR1 MNHEY and CDR2 SMNVEV (reference sequence). In DNA form, the CDR3 reads TGTGCCAGCAGTTTGTTCAGGGAGGGGCCCCAGCATTTT. It translates to CASSLFREGPQHF.

The chain uses TRBV27 and TRBJ1-3; 7 bases match TRBD1. Germline CDR1 MNHEY, CDR2 SMNVEV (reference sequence). The CDR3 sequence is 15 residues long. Losses at the gene ends were 5 bases for V and 0 bases for J; bases not matched to a gene: 4. The DNA for the CDR3 is TGTGCCAGCAGTGGACAGGAAGACTCTGGAAACACCATATATTTT. It codes for CASSGQEDSGNTIYF.

The V gene is TRBV5-8, the J gene TRBJ2-5; TRBD2 matches 10 bases. Germline V gene lookup returns CDR1 SGHTS and CDR2 YDEGEE. The CDR3 length is 16 residues. Trimming removed 0 bases from V and 4 bases from J; junction bases left unmatched: 6. CDR3 residues: CASSLAAASGGETQYF. The CDR3 DNA follows: TGTGCCAGCAGCTTGGCCGCGGCTAGCGGGGGAGAGACCCAGTACTTC.

Ten or more counts support this clone. V and J are TRBV5-5 and TRBJ2-6; 11 nucleotides align to TRBD1. Germline CDR1 and CDR2: SGHKS and YYEKEE (reference sequence). The CDR3 is made up of 17 amino acids. The junction had 4 bases not matched to a gene; V was cut back by 3 bases and J by 2 bases. The CDR3 reads CASSSDRGRAGANVLTF. The CDR3 DNA reads TGTGCCAGCAGCTCGGACAGGGGGCGGGCTGGGGCCAACGTCCTGACTTTC.

This chain uses TRBV5-1 with TRBJ2-7; 8 bases agree with TRBD2. Germline CDR1 is SGHRS and CDR2 is YFSETQ. V shed 1 base and J 7 bases; nucleotides not matched to a gene: 7. CDR3 length: 14 amino acids. The CDR3: CASSLFRGGGEQYF. The CDR3, as DNA: TGCGCCAGCAGCTTGTTTCGGGGGGGCGGAGAGCAGTACTTC.

The rearrangement uses TRBV30 and TRBJ1-6; D possibly corresponds to TRBD1 (6 bases). This CDR3 comprises 15 residues. Germline V gene sequence: CDR1 GTSNPN, CDR2 SVGIG (reference sequence). Trimming removed 0 bases from V and 6 bases from J, with 12 bases in between. The CDR3 spells CAWSVPGQPNSPLHF. CDR3 nucleotides: TGTGCCTGGAGTGTTCCCGGACAGCCTAATTCACCCCTCCACTTT.

The gene calls are TRBV25-1 and TRBJ1-2; 7 bases line up with TRBD1. The CDR3 contains 15 residues. CDR1 is MGHDK and CDR2 is SYGVNS in the germline V gene. V gave up 4 bases and J gave up 0 bases; unmatched junction bases: 5. The CDR3 bases are TGTGCCAGCAGTGCCTCAGGGACAGCTAACTATGGCTACACCTTC. Translation: CASSASGTANYGYTF.

This clone was seen only once. The chain links TRBV6-5 to TRBJ2-1, with 7 bases identical to TRBD1. The CDR3 loop spans 15 amino acids. The junction had 13 bases not matched to a gene; V was cut back by 6 bases and J by 8 bases. The V gene's germline CDR1 is MNHEY and CDR2 SVGAGI. This CDR3 is CASSPGTAIAHEQFF. CDR3 sequence (DNA): TGTGCCAGCAGCCCCGGGACAGCTATTGCCCATGAGCAGTTCTTC.